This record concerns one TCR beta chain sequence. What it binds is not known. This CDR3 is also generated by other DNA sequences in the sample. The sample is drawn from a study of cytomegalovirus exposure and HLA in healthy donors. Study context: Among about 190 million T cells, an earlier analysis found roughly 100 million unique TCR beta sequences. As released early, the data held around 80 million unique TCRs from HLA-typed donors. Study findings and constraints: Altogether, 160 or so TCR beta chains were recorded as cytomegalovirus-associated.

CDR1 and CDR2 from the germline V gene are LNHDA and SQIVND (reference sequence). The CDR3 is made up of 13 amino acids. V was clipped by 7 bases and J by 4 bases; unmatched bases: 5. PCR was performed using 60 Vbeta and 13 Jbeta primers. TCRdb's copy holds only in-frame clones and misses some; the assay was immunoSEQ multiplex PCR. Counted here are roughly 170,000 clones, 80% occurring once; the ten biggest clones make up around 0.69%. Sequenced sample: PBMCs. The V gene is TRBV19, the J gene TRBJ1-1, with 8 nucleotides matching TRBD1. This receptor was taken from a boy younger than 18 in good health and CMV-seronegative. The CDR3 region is CASTLTGVTEAFF. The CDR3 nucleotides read TGTGCCAGTACTCTGACAGGGGTCACTGAAGCTTTCTTT.